This TCR beta chain came from a study of identical twins. A universal primer site was created by template switching, with the cDNA bearing unique molecular identifiers. TCRdb used MiXCR to reprocess the 5' RACE reads, holding one entry per CDR3 protein. The sample includes 450,000 to 600,000 distinct CDR3 sequences, approximately 20% of them seen just once. Germline-derived CDR1 and CDR2 are DFQATT and SNEGSKA (reference sequence). The V segment lost 4 bases and the J segment 7 bases; nucleotides outside the gene matches: 10. The CDR3 is made up of 14 amino acids. The same sample was also studied in work on yellow fever vaccine responses in identical twins.

The receptor was isolated from a woman in her late teens or twenties in good health. The sample comprised CD4+ T cells sorted from blood. The chain combines TRBV20-1 with TRBJ2-1; 7 bases line up with TRBD2. DNA of the CDR3: TGCAGTGCTAATCTGTGGGAGGGCCGGAATGAGCAGTTCTTC. It encodes CSANLWEGRNEQFF.